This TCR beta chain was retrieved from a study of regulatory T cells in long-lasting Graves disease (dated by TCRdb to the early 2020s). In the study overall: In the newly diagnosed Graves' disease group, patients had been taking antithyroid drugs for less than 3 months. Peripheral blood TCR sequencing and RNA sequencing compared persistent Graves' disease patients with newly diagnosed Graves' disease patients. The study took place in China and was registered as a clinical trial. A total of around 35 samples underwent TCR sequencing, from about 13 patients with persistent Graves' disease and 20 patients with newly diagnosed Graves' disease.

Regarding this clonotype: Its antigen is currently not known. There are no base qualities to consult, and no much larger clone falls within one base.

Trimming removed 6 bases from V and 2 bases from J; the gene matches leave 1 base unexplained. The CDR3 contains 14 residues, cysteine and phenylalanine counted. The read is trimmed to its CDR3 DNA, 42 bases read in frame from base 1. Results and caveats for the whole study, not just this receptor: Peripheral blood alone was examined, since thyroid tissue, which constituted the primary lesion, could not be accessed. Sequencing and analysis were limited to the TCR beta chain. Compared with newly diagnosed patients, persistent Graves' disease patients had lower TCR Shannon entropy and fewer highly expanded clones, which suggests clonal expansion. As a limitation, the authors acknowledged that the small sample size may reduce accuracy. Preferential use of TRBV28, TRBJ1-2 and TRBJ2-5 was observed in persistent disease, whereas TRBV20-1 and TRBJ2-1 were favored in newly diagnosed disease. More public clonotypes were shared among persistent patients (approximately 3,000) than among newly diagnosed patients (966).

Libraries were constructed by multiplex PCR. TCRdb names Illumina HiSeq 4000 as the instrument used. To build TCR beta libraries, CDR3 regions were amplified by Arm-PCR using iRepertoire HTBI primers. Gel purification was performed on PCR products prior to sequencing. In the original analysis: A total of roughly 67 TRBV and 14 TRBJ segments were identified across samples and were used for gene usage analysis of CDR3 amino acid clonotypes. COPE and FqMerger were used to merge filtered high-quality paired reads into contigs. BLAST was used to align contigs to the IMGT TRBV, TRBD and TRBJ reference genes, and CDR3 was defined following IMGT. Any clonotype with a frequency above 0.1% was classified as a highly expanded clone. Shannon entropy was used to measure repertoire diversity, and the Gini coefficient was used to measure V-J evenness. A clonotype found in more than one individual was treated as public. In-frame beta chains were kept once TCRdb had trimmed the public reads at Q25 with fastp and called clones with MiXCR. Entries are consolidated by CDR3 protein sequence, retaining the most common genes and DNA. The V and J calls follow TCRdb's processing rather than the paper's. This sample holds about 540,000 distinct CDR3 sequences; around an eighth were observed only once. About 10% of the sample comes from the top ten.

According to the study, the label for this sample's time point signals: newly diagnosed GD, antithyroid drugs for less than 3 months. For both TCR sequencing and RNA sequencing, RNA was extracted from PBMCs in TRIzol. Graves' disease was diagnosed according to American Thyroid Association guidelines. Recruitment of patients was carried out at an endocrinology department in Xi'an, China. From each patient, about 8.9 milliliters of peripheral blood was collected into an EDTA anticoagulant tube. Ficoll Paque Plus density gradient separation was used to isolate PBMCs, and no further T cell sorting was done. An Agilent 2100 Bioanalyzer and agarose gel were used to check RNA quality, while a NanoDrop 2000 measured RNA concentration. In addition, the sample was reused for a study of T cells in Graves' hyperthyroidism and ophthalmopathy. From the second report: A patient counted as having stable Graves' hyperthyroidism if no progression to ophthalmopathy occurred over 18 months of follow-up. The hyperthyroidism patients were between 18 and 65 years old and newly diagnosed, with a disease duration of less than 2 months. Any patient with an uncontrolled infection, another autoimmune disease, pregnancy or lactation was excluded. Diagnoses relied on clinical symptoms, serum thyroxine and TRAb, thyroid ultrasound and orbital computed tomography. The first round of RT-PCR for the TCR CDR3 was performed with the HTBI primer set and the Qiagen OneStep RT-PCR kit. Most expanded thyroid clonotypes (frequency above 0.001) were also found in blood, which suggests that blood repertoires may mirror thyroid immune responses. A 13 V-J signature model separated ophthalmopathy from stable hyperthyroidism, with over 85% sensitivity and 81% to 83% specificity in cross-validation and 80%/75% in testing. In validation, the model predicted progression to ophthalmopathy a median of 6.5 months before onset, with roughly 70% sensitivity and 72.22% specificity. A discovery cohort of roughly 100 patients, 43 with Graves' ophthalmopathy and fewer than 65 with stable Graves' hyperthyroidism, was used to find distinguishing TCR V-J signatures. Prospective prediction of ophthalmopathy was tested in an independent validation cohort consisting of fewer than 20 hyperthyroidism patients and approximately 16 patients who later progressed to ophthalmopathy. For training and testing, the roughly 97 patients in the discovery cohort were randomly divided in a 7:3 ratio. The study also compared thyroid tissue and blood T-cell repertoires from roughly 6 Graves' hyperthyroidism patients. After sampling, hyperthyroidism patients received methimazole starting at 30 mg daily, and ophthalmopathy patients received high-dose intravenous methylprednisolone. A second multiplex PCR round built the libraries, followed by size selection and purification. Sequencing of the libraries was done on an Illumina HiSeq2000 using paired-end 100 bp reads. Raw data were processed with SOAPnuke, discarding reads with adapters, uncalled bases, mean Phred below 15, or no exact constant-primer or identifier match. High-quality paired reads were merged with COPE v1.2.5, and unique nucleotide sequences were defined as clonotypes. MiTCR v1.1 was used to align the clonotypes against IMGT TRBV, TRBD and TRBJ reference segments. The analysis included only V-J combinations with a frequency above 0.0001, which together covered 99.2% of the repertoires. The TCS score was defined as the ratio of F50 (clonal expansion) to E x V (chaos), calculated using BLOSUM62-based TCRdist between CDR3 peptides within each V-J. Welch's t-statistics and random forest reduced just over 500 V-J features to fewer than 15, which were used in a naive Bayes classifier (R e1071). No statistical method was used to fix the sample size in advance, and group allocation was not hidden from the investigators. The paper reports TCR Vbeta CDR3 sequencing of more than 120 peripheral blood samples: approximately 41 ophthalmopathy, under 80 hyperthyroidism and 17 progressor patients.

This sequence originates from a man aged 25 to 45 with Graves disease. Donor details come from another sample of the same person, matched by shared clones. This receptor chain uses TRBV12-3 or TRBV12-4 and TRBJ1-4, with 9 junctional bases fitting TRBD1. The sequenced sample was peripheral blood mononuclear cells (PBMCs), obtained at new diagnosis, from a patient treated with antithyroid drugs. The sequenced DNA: TGTGCCAGCAGACAGGGGGCGACTAATGAAAAACTGTTTTTT. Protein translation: CASRQGATNEKLFF.